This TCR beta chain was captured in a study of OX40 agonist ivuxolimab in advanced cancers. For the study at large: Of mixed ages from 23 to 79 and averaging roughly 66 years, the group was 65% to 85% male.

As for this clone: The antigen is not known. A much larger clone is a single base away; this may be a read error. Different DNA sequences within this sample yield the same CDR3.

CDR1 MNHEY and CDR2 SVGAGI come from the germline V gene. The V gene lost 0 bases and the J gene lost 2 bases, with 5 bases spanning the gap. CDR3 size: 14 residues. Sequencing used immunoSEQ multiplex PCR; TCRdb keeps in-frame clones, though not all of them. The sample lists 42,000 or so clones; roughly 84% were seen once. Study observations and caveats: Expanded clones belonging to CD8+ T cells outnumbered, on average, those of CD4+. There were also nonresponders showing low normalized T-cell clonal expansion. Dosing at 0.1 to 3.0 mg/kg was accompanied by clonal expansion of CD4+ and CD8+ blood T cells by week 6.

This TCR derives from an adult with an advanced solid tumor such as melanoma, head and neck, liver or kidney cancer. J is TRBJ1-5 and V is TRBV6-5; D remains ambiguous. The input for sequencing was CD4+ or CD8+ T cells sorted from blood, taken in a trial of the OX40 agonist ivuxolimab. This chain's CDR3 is CASSYSGGNQPQHF. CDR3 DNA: TGTGCCAGCAGTTACTCTGGGGGCAATCAGCCCCAGCATTTT.